Below, 8 T cell receptor beta chains from the same sample are listed, as sequenced in a study of regulatory T cells in long-lasting Graves disease. Noted time point: persistent/refractory GD, antithyroid drugs over 5 years with positive TRAb. Extracted RNA from PBMCs served as the source of the TCR library. Building of the TCR beta libraries involved iRepertoire HTBI primers and Arm-PCR of CDR3 regions. Via MiXCR, TCRdb re-called the multiplex PCR reads, giving one row per CDR3 protein. The sample has a few hundred thousand distinct CDR3 sequences, about 20% seen once; the top ten hold about 26%. The material sequenced was peripheral blood mononuclear cells (PBMCs), taken when the disease was refractory, from a patient treated with antithyroid drugs. The receptors shown here come from a female donor with Graves disease.

The chain carries TRBV9 and TRBJ2-2; D is undetermined. Germline loops: CDR1 SGDLS, CDR2 YYNGEE. Trimming cost V 3 bases and J 0 bases, with 18 bases left between them. This CDR3 contains 18 residues. The CDR3 sequence is CASSDFDGWTANTGELFF. As DNA, the CDR3 is TGTGCCAGCAGCGATTTTGACGGGTGGACGGCGAACACCGGGGAGCTGTTTTTT.

This clonotype was found a few times. The chain uses TRBV9 and TRBJ1-4; TRBD1 matches 7 bases. CDR3 length: 15 amino acids. CDR1 is SGDLS, CDR2 YYNGEE, per germline. Trimming took 4 bases from V and 2 from J; bases not matched to a gene: 5. CDR3 DNA: TGTGCCAGCAGCATTCAACAGGGGACTAATGAAAAACTGTTTTTT. Protein sequence: CASSIQQGTNEKLFF.

The CDR3 reads CASSLGGTLLTGELFF. The CDR3 DNA follows: TGTGCCAGCAGCTTAGGCGGGACTCTACTCACCGGGGAGCTGTTTTTT. V usage is TRBV7-9 and J usage is TRBJ2-2; D perhaps matches TRBD2 (6 bases). This CDR3 is 16 amino acids long. CDR1 and CDR2 from the germline V gene are SEHNR and FQNEAQ (reference sequence). Trimming removed 1 base at V and 4 bases at J, with 13 bases between.

CDR3 nucleotides: TGTGCCAGCAGCCAAGTCAAGCGAGATTACCAAGAGACCCAGTACTTC. Its protein product is CASSQVKRDYQETQYF. The rearrangement joins TRBV3-1 to TRBJ2-5; D is uncertain. V was trimmed by 1 base and J by 0 bases, leaving 12 bases between them. In germline, CDR1 is LGHDT, CDR2 YNNKEL (reference sequence). This CDR3 comprises 16 residues.

The chain joins TRBV20-1 to TRBJ1-2; the D is unclear. The V end lost 6 bases, the J end lost 3 bases, and 14 bases lay between the germline ends. This CDR3 has 13 amino acids. Germline CDR1 is DFQATT and CDR2 is SNEGSKA (reference sequence). The CDR3 here is CSASQPTHYGYTF. CDR3 sequence (DNA): TGCAGTGCCTCCCAGCCTACTCACTATGGCTACACCTTC.

This clonotype occurred many times. The chain employs TRBV12-3 or TRBV12-4 and TRBJ2-7; no reliable D call. Trimming left V 6 bases short and J 4 bases short, with 13 bases between. The CDR3 length is 13 residues. CDR3 nucleotides: TGTGCCAGCAGCAACGATATGGGTTACGAGCAGTACTTC. This encodes CASSNDMGYEQYF.

Ten or more counts support this clonotype. This chain joins TRBV20-1 and TRBJ1-2; 8 bases map to TRBD1. The V and J ends lost 5 bases and 2 bases, in that order; junction bases with no gene match: 10. The CDR3 loop spans 15 amino acids. Per the germline V gene, CDR1 is DFQATT and CDR2 is SNEGSKA (reference sequence). The CDR3 spells CSAPSPGQGNYGYTF. CDR3 nucleotide sequence: TGCAGTGCTCCAAGCCCCGGACAGGGAAACTATGGCTACACCTTC.

This clonotype was observed a handful of times. The chain couples TRBV18 to TRBJ1-2; D is unclear. Trimming pared 2 bases from V and 0 bases from J, leaving 10 bases between. The CDR3 is made up of 15 amino acids. Per germline, CDR1 KGHSH and CDR2 LQKENI. The CDR3 is CASSPTRRANYGYTF. In nucleotides, the CDR3 is TGTGCCAGCTCACCAACCCGCCGGGCTAACTATGGCTACACCTTC. Full variable domain (remainder filled in from reference TRBV18 and TRBJ1-2): NAGVMQNPRHLVRRRGQEARLRCSPMKGHSHVYWYRQLPEEGLKFMVYLQKENIIDESGMPKERFSAEFPKEGPSILRIQQVVRGDSAAYFCASSPTRRANYGYTFGSGTRLTVV.